Below are 14 T cell receptor beta chains sequenced from a single sample in a study of CD8 T cells in Susac syndrome. An input of about 0.5 to 1 ug of RNA was subjected to reverse transcription using random hexamers. One entry per CDR3 protein results from TCRdb running MiXCR on the immunoSEQ multiplex PCR reads. The sample yields 95,000 to 150,000 distinct CDR3 sequences, approximately 95% seen once. The sequencing sample was made of CD8+ T cells from PBMCs. The receptors here all came from a human donor with multiple sclerosis.

V is TRBV5-1 and J is TRBJ2-1; 10 nucleotides match TRBD2. Germline V gene sequence: CDR1 SGHRS, CDR2 YFSETQ. The CDR3 length is 14 residues. V lost 3 bases, J lost 6 bases, and 3 bases stayed unmatched. In DNA form, the CDR3 reads TGCGCCAGCAGCTATAGCGGGGGGCCCAATGAGCAGTTCTTC. Translating it yields CASSYSGGPNEQFF.

The rearrangement joins TRBV29-1 to TRBJ2-7, with D possibly TRBD1 on 5 matching bases. Trimming removed 5 bases from V and 3 bases from J, with 14 bases in between. CDR1 and CDR2 from the germline V gene are SQVTM and ANQGSEA. The CDR3 totals 13 residues. The DNA of the CDR3 is TGCAGCGTTATCTCAGCGCAGGGCTACGAGCAGTACTTC. Translating it yields CSVISAQGYEQYF.

The V gene is TRBV19, the J gene TRBJ1-2; D unresolved. The germline V gene encodes CDR1 LNHDA and CDR2 SQIVND (reference sequence). Trimming took off 1 base at V and 4 bases at J, with 10 bases between the two ends. This CDR3 is 14 amino acids long. The CDR3 DNA reads TGTGCCAGTAGTATAGGATCTAGAGGCTATGGCTACACCTTC. This sequence encodes CASSIGSRGYGYTF.

This rearrangement joins TRBV10-3 to TRBJ2-7; D is uncertain. This CDR3 comprises 12 residues. CDR1 is ENHRY and CDR2 is SYGVKD in the germline V gene. The ends were cut back, 6 bases at V and 0 bases at J, with 6 bases in the middle. The CDR3 is CAIRTFSYEQYF. The CDR3 region has the DNA TGTGCCATCAGGACCTTCTCCTACGAGCAGTACTTC.

The chain has TRBV11-2 and TRBJ1-4; 7 nucleotides line up with TRBD1. J gave up 4 bases and V 5 bases, and 10 bases lay outside the gene matches. CDR1 and CDR2 from the germline V gene are SGHAT and FQNNGV. This CDR3 region has 16 residues. CDR3 coding DNA: TGTGCCAGCAGCCCGAGGGGGACAGTGAATAATGAAAAACTGTTTTTT. Protein: CASSPRGTVNNEKLFF.

This chain links TRBV19 with TRBJ2-5; D gene unclear. The CDR3 extends over 14 amino acids. V shed 5 bases and J shed 2 bases, with 12 bases lying between them. The germline CDR1 and CDR2 sequences are LNHDA and SQIVND (reference sequence). In DNA, the CDR3 is TGTGCCAGTAGTCCGACCGGTACTCAAGAGACCCAGTACTTC. Amino acid sequence: CASSPTGTQETQYF.

V gene TRBV7-9 combines with J gene TRBJ1-1, with D maybe TRBD1 (6 bases). CDR1 and CDR2 from the germline V gene are SEHNR and FQNEAQ (reference sequence). V lost 1 base to trimming and J lost 4 bases, with 13 bases between them. This CDR3 comprises 15 residues. The CDR3, as DNA: TGTGCCAGCAGCTTAGGAGTTACAGGGAGCACTGAAGCTTTCTTT. Translation: CASSLGVTGSTEAFF. Looking up the rest from reference TRBV7-9 and TRBJ1-1 gives the full variable domain: DTGVSQNPRHKITKRGQNVTFRCDPISEHNRLYWYRQTLGQGPEFLTYFQNEAQLEKSRLLSDRFSAERPKGSFSTLEIQRTEQGDSAMYLCASSLGVTGSTEAFFGQGTRLTVV.

J is TRBJ2-3 and V is TRBV30; D gene ambiguous. Between the trimmed V and J ends, which lost 0 bases and 6 bases, there was a span of 10 bases. Germline V lookup: CDR1 GTSNPN, CDR2 SVGIG (reference sequence). This CDR3 is built from 13 residues. The CDR3 loop reads CAWSVLTRDTQYF. The CDR3 coding sequence is TGTGCCTGGAGTGTACTCACACGCGATACGCAGTATTTT.

This chain uses TRBV13 with TRBJ2-1; D not certain. V lost 1 base and J lost 8, with 6 bases in between. CDR1 and CDR2 (germline): PRHDT, FYEKMQ (reference sequence). This CDR3 is 12 amino acids long. The CDR3 region has the DNA TGTGCCAGCAGCTTAGTTTTCGATGAGCAGTTCTTC. Its translation is CASSLVFDEQFF.

CDR3 coding DNA: TGTGCCAGCAGCAGCCCCGGGGCTGTGAACACTGAAGCTTTCTTT. Its protein product is CASSSPGAVNTEAFF. This chain connects TRBV7-9 to TRBJ1-1; a weak D match, TRBD1 (5 bases). Germline loops: CDR1 SEHNR, CDR2 FQNEAQ (reference sequence). V was cut by 5 bases and J by 0 bases, with 13 bases left in between. CDR3 size: 15 residues.

J is TRBJ2-4 and V is TRBV6-1, with 10 bases lining up with TRBD1. Germline V lookup: CDR1 MNHNS, CDR2 SASEGT. This CDR3 spans 17 amino acids. With V trimmed by 5 bases and J by 5 bases, 12 bases remained unmatched. This CDR3 reads CASSTGTGVGRENIQYF. DNA for the CDR3: TGTGCCAGCAGTACCGGGACAGGGGTAGGGAGAGAAAACATTCAGTACTTC.

The chain joins TRBV7-9 to TRBJ1-2, with D perhaps TRBD1 (6 bases). Germline loops: CDR1 SEHNR, CDR2 FQNEAQ (reference sequence). This CDR3 region has 15 residues. V was shortened by 7 bases and J by 4 bases, with 19 bases between the two germline ends. CDR3 sequence reads: CASNNQGNPVYGYTF. In nucleotides, the CDR3 is TGTGCCAGCAACAATCAGGGGAACCCTGTCTATGGCTACACCTTC.

The chain links TRBV6-5 to TRBJ2-5; 7 bases agree with TRBD2. V lost 2 bases, J lost 1 base, and 10 bases stayed unmatched. This CDR3 contains 17 residues. Per the germline V gene, CDR1 is MNHEY and CDR2 is SVGAGI. CDR3: CASSYAPGLPPQETQYF. In nucleotides, the CDR3 is TGTGCCAGCAGTTACGCTCCGGGACTACCTCCCCAAGAGACCCAGTACTTC.

The gene calls are TRBV28 and TRBJ2-3, with D unresolved. Deletions cut 10 bases from V and 3 bases from J, with 5 bases between. CDR3 length: 10 residues. Germline lookup yields CDR1 MDHEN and CDR2 SYDVKM. For the CDR3, the DNA is TGTGCCACCATGACAGATACGCAGTATTTT. Encoded protein: CATMTDTQYF.